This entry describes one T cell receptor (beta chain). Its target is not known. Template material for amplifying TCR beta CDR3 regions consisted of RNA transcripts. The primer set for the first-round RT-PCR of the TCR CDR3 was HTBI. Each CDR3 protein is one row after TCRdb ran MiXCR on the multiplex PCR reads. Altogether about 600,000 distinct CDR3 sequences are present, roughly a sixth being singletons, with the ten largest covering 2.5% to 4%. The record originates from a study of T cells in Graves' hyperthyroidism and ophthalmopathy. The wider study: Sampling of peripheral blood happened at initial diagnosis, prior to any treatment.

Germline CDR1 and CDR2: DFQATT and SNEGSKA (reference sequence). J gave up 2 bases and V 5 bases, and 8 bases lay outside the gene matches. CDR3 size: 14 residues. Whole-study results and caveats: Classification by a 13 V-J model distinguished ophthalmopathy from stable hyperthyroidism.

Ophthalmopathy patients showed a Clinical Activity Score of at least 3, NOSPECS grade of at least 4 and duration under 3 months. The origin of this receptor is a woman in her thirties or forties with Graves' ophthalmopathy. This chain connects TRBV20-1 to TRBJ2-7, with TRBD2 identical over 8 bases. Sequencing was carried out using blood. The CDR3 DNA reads TGCAGTGCTCAGCCGGGGGGGGAAGCCTACGAGCAGTACTTC. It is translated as CSAQPGGEAYEQYF.